This T cell receptor beta chain derives from a study of cytomegalovirus exposure and HLA in healthy donors. Both 60 Vbeta primers and 13 Jbeta primers went into the PCR. Clones were sequenced by immunoSEQ multiplex PCR, and TCRdb holds only the in-frame ones, with some missing. The sample has about 120,000 clones, more than 60% seen once. V was shortened by 8 bases and J by 3 bases, with 13 bases between the two germline ends. CDR3 length equals 13 residues. Germline lookup yields CDR1 SNHLY and CDR2 FYNNEI. As to this clone: What it binds is not known.

Study-wide findings and caveats: Earlier results showed most TCR beta V segments being productive about 87% or about 30% of the time. Later work associated 17,000 or so TCR beta sequences with HLA alleles at 0.05 false discovery rate.

The V gene is TRBV2, the J gene TRBJ1-2, with D perhaps matching TRBD1 (6 bases). Specimen: PBMCs. This clonotype was obtained from a woman aged 35 to 49 in good health and CMV-seropositive. CDR3 bases: TGTGCCAGCTCTGGGGGCAGCGACTATGGCTACACCTTC. The encoded protein is CASSGGSDYGYTF.